This T cell receptor (beta chain) was obtained from a study of cytomegalovirus exposure and HLA in healthy donors. PCR amplification relied on 60 Vbeta primers (plus 13 Jbeta primers). This table comes from immunoSEQ multiplex PCR, and its TCRdb copy is limited to in-frame clones, with some not included. The data hold over 150,000 clones, with 75% observed a single time. In its sample, this clone was seen a few times. What it binds is not known. CDR1 SEHNR and CDR2 FQNEAQ come from the germline V gene (reference sequence). The CDR3 covers 17 residues. The junction had 11 bases not matched to a gene; V was cut back by 3 bases and J by 3 bases. Study-wide findings and caveats: In a later analysis, several top co-occurrence clusters appeared linked to parvovirus B19, influenza, CMV and Epstein-Barr virus.

The chain has TRBV7-9 and TRBJ1-5, with TRBD1 identical over 7 bases. This sequence was found in a young man in good health and CMV-seronegative. Sequenced material: PBMCs. CDR3 in amino acids: CASSFDRDRGPNQPQHF. The CDR3 DNA reads as TGTGCCAGCAGCTTCGACAGGGATAGGGGGCCCAATCAGCCCCAGCATTTT.